A single sample is the source of the 15 T cell receptor beta chains below, sequenced in a study of cytomegalovirus exposure and HLA in healthy donors. Primers included in the PCR were 60 Vbeta and 13 Jbeta primers. The table came from immunoSEQ multiplex PCR; TCRdb's copy has only in-frame clones and leaves some out. The sample consists of under 200,000 clones, roughly three quarters of them appearing once. Sequencing was carried out using PBMCs. The receptors stem from a woman between 50 and 59 years old in good health and CMV-seronegative.

This clone was seen once. CDR3 nucleotides: TGTGCCAGCAGTGACCACAGGGGAAAACTGTTTTTT. Amino acid sequence: CASSDHRGKLFF. The J gene is TRBJ1-4, the V gene TRBV6-1; 7 bases map to TRBD1. Germline V gives CDR1 MNHNS, CDR2 SASEGT. This CDR3 is built from 12 residues. V gave up 3 bases and J gave up 10 bases; unmatched junction bases: 2.

CDR3 coding DNA: TGCGCCAGCATACCGGGGGGGTCTCTAGCCTACGAGCAGTACTTC. This sequence encodes CASIPGGSLAYEQYF. The rearrangement uses TRBV23-1 and TRBJ2-7, with 8 bases matching TRBD2. TRBV23-1 is an open reading frame whose function is uncertain. This CDR3 has 15 amino acids. With 7 bases clipped from V and 2 bases from J, the junction kept 10 bases outside the gene matches.

This clone has only one observation. This chain links TRBV7-2 with TRBJ1-2; possible D gene TRBD1, 6 bases. V was pared by 3 bases and J by 2 bases, with 16 bases between. This CDR3 spans 16 amino acids. CDR1 is SGHTA and CDR2 is FQGNSA in the germline V gene. CDR3 residues: CASSFIDRQFNYGYTF. The CDR3 nucleotides are TGTGCCAGCAGCTTTATCGACAGGCAGTTCAACTATGGCTACACCTTC.

This clone was counted once. The rearrangement joins TRBV5-1 to TRBJ1-2, with D possibly matching TRBD1 (5 bases). The CDR3 contains 14 residues. The V gene's germline CDR1 is SGHRS and CDR2 YFSETQ. Trimming pared 4 bases from V and 7 bases from J, leaving 17 bases between. DNA for the CDR3: TGCGCCAGCAGCCCCCAAATCCAGGGTGGTGGCTACACCTTC. Its protein is CASSPQIQGGGYTF.

The V gene is TRBV28, the J gene TRBJ2-2; D is perhaps TRBD1 (5 bases). CDR3 length equals 14 residues. V lost 6 bases to trimming and J lost 2 bases, with 10 bases between them. Germline lookup yields CDR1 MDHEN and CDR2 SYDVKM. For the CDR3, the DNA is TGTGCCAGCAGACACAGGTTAAACACCGGGGAGCTGTTTTTT. It yields the protein CASRHRLNTGELFF.

This chain connects TRBV11-3 to TRBJ2-1, with D tentatively TRBD2 (6 bases). CDR3 length equals 17 residues. Germline loops: CDR1 SGHNT, CDR2 YENEEA. V lost 0 bases, J lost 5 bases, and 17 bases lay in between. CDR3 protein: CASSLDSGAGSNNEQFF. The CDR3 nucleotides read TGTGCCAGCAGCTTAGATTCCGGTGCGGGGTCGAACAATGAGCAGTTCTTC.

This chain links TRBV7-9 with TRBJ2-3, with TRBD1 matching 7 bases. V shed 5 bases and J 3 bases; nucleotides not matched to a gene: 8. Germline V gene sequence: CDR1 SEHNR, CDR2 FQNEAQ (reference sequence). This CDR3 contains 15 residues. For the CDR3, the DNA is TGTGCCAGCAGCAGGGACAGTTGGACAACAGATACGCAGTATTTT. Its translation is CASSRDSWTTDTQYF.

The rearrangement uses TRBV5-6 and TRBJ2-3, with 10 bases that match TRBD1. Trimming cost V 0 bases and J 5 bases; bases outside gene matches: 6. Per the germline V gene, CDR1 is SGHDT and CDR2 is YYEEEE. The CDR3 has 16 amino acids. This CDR3 reads CASSLGGQGVQDTQYF. In DNA, the CDR3 is TGTGCCAGCAGCTTGGGCGGACAGGGGGTTCAAGATACGCAGTATTTT.

This chain uses TRBV10-3 with TRBJ2-7; no reliable D call. Germline-derived CDR1 and CDR2 are ENHRY and SYGVKD. The CDR3 is 13 amino acids. Trimming shortened V by 10 bases and J by 6 bases, and 19 bases separated the two germline ends. CDR3: CATYHIGEAEQYF. CDR3 DNA: TGTGCCACATATCATATAGGAGAGGCCGAGCAGTACTTC.

This chain connects TRBV5-1 to TRBJ2-1; a weak D match, TRBD2 (6 bases). This CDR3 contains 16 residues. CDR1 and CDR2 from the germline V gene are SGHRS and YFSETQ. The V gene lost 0 bases and the J gene lost 6 bases, with 16 bases spanning the gap. The chain's CDR3 is CASSLESSGPPNEQFF. CDR3 in DNA: TGCGCCAGCAGCTTGGAGTCCAGCGGGCCGCCCAATGAGCAGTTCTTC.

The chain joins TRBV7-8 to TRBJ1-5, with D possibly TRBD1 on 6 matching bases. Germline CDR1 and CDR2: SGHVS and FQNEAQ. The CDR3 is 16 residues long. V gave up 5 bases and J gave up 4 bases, with 18 bases separating them. The CDR3: CASSPLGHRTNQPQHF. The CDR3 coding sequence is TGTGCCAGCAGCCCGTTGGGACATCGGACGAATCAGCCCCAGCATTTT.

V is TRBV9 and J is TRBJ2-1, with TRBD2 matching 14 bases. The CDR3 has 13 amino acids. Trimming at V came to 2 bases and at J to 15 bases, leaving 4 bases not matched to a gene. The germline V gene has CDR1 SGDLS and CDR2 YYNGEE. CDR3 in DNA: TGTGCCAGCAGCGTCGGGACTAGCGGGGGTCTGTTCTTC. This encodes CASSVGTSGGLFF. The whole variable domain, filled in from reference TRBV9 and TRBJ2-1, reads DSGVTQTPKHLITATGQRVTLRCSPRSGDLSVYWYQQSLDQGLQFLIQYYNGEERAKGNILERFSAQQFPDLHSELNLSSLELGDSALYFCASSVGTSGGLFFGPGTRLTVL.

This rearrangement joins TRBV5-5 to TRBJ1-1; D might be TRBD1 (5 bases). The CDR3 is 15 amino acids. Per the germline V gene, CDR1 is SGHKS and CDR2 is YYEKEE (reference sequence). V was clipped by 4 bases and J by 5 bases, with 18 bases between them. The CDR3 DNA follows: TGTGCCAGCAGCCGGGGGAGGGATGGGGATACTGAAGCTTTCTTT. This translates into CASSRGRDGDTEAFF. The entire variable domain, with the rest obtained from reference TRBV5-5 and TRBJ1-1, is as follows: DAGVTQSPTHLIKTRGQQVTLRCSPISGHKSVSWYQQVLGQGPQFIFQYYEKEERGRGNFPDRFSARQFPNYSSELNVNALLLGDSALYLCASSRGRDGDTEAFFGQGTRLTVV.

This clone was recorded a few times. The chain carries TRBV28 and TRBJ1-5, with D possibly being TRBD1 (5 bases). The germline V gene encodes CDR1 MDHEN and CDR2 SYDVKM. The CDR3 covers 12 residues. CDR3 in DNA: TGTGTCTCTAGGCAGGGCACTCAGCCCCAGCATTTT. Protein: CVSRQGTQPQHF.

Turning to this clone: An end of the junction does not agree with germline; a read error may underlie this. The chain uses TRBV7-9 and TRBJ2-7, with 14 bases identical to TRBD2. The CDR3 consists of 16 residues. The germline V gene has CDR1 SEHNR and CDR2 FQNEAQ (reference sequence). This CDR3 reads CSSSLAETSGRAEQYF. CDR3 bases: TGTTCCAGCAGCCTCGCCGAGACTAGCGGGAGGGCGGAGCAGTACTTC.